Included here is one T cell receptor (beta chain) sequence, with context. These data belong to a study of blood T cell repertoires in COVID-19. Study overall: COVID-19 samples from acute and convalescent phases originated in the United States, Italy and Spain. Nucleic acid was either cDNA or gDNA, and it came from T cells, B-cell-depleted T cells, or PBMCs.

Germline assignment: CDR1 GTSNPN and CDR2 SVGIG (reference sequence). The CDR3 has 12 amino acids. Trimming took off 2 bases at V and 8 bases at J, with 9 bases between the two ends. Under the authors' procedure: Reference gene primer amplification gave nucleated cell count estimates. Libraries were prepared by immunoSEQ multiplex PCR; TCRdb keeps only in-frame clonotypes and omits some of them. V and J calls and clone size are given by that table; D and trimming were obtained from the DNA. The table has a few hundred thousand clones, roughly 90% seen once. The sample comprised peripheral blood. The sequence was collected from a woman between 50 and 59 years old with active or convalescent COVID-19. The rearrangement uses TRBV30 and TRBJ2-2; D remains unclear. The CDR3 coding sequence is TGTGCCTGGAGTCGAGACAAGGGGGAGCTGTTTTTT. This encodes CAWSRDKGELFF.